The entry below gives a single TCR beta chain sequence along with its context. Its target is not known. This sample is drawn from a study of OX40 agonist ivuxolimab in advanced cancers. Individuals having autoimmune disease history or systemic immunosuppression were not enrolled. Study results and limitations: Clonal expansion was among the lowest in partial responders at 0.1-3.0 mg/kg, especially CD8+.

The data were produced by immunoSEQ multiplex PCR, yet TCRdb's version contains in-frame clones alone and is incomplete. The sample consists of tens of thousands of clones, about 82% of them appearing once. Sequencing was performed on CD4+ or CD8+ T cells sorted from blood, taken in a trial of the OX40 agonist ivuxolimab. This receptor was identified in an adult with an advanced solid tumor such as melanoma, head and neck, liver or kidney cancer.

CDR3 protein: CASSEAPVGVKPQHF. CDR3 DNA sequence: TGTGCCAGCAGTGAAGCACCGGTGGGGGTTAAGCCCCAGCATTTT. V is TRBV6-1 and J is TRBJ1-5, with a weak D call TRBD1 (5 bases). Germline V gene data show CDR1 as MNHNS and CDR2 as SASEGT. This CDR3 is 15 amino acids long. V shed 0 bases and J shed 8 bases, with 14 bases lying between them.